This T cell receptor (beta chain) was profiled in a study of blood T cell repertoires in COVID-19. This study enrolled people aged 18 to 89 from about two dozen US geographic areas. Which cohort a participant joined came from the clinical history participants gave. In the authors' methods: Reference gene primer amplification gave nucleated cell count estimates. The data were produced by immunoSEQ multiplex PCR, yet TCRdb's version contains in-frame clones alone and is incomplete. That table gives V, J and clone size, and the DNA gave D and trimming. The table includes about 320,000 clones, roughly 90% detected once. The clonotype was recovered from a man aged 55 to 70 who had recovered from COVID-19. The sequenced sample was PBMCs or T cells enriched from blood (not recorded which).

CDR3 in DNA: TGTGCCAGCAGCTTTCGACGGAGCTCCTACAATGAGCAGTTCTTC. Translated, it gives CASSFRRSSYNEQFF. The chain employs TRBV7-6 and TRBJ2-1; D unclear. The CDR3 has 15 residues. Germline CDR1 reads SGHVS; CDR2 reads FNYEAQ. The V end lost 3 bases, the J end lost 0 bases, and 9 bases lay between the germline ends.